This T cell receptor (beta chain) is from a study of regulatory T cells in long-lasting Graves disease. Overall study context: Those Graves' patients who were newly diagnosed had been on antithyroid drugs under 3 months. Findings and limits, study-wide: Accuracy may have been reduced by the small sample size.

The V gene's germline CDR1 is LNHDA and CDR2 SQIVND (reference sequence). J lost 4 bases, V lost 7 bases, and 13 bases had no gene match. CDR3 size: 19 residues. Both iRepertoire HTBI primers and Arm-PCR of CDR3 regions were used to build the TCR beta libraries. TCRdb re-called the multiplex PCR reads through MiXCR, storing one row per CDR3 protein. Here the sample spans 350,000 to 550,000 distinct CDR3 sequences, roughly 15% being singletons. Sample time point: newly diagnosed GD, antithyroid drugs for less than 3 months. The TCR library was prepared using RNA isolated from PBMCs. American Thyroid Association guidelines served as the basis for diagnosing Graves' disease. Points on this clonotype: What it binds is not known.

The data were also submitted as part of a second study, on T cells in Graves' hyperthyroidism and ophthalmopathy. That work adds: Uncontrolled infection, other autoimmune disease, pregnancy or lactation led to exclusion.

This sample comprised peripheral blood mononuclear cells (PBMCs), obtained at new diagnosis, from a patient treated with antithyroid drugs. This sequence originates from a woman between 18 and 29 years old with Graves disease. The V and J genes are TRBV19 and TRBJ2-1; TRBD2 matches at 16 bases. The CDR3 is CASTTGGLAGGKGYNEQFF. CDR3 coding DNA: TGTGCCAGTACCACCGGGGGACTAGCGGGAGGGAAAGGGTACAATGAGCAGTTCTTC.